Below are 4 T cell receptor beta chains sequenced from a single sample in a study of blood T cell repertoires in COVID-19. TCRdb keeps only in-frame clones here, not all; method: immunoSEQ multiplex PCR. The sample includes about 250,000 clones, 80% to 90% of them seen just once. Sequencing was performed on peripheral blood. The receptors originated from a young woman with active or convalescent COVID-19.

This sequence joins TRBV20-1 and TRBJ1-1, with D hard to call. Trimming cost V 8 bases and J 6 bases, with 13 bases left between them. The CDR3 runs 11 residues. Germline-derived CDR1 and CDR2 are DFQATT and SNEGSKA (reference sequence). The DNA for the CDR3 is TGCAGTATATCCGGGAGACCTGAAGCTTTCTTT. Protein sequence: CSISGRPEAFF.

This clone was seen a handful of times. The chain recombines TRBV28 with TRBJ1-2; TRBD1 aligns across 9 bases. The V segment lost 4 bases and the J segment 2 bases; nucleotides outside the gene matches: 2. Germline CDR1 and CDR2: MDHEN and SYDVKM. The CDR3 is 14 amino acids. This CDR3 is CASSSQGANYGYTF. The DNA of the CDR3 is TGTGCCAGCAGTTCACAGGGGGCGAACTATGGCTACACCTTC.

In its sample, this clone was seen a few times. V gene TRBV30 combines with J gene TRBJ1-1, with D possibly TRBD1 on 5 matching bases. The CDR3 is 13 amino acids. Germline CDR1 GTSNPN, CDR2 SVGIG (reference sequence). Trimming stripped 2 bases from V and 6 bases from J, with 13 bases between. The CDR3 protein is CAWSLRVNAEAFF. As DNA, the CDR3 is TGTGCCTGGAGTCTCAGGGTAAACGCTGAAGCTTTCTTT.

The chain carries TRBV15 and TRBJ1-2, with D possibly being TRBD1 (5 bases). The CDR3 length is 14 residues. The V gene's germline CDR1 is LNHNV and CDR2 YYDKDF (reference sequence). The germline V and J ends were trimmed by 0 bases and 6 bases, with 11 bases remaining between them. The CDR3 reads CATSRDGGGNGYTF. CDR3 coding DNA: TGTGCCACCAGCAGAGACGGGGGGGGAAATGGCTACACCTTC. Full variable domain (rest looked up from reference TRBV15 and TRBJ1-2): DAMVIQNPRYQVTQFGKPVTLSCSQTLNHNVMYWYQQKSSQAPKLLFHYYDKDFNNEADTPDNFQSRRPNTSFCFLDIRSPGLGDTAMYLCATSRDGGGNGYTFGSGTRLTVV.